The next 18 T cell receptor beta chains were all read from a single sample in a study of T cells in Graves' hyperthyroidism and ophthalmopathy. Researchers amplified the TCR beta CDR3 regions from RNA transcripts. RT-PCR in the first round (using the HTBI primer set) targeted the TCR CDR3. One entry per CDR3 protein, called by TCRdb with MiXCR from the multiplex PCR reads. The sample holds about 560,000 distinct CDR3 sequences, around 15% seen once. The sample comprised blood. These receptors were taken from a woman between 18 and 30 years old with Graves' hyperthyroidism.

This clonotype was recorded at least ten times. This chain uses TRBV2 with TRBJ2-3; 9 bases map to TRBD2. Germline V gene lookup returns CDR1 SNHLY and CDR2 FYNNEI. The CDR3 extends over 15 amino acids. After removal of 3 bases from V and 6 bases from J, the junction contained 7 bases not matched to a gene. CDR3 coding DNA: TGTGCCAGCAGTGACCGAAGCGGGGGGAGGGATACGCAGTATTTT. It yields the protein CASSDRSGGRDTQYF.

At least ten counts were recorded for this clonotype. The CDR3 protein is CASSQDGNNEQFF. The CDR3 bases are TGTGCCAGCAGCCAAGACGGGAACAATGAGCAGTTCTTC. The chain employs TRBV3-1 and TRBJ2-1; tentative D call: TRBD2 (5 bases). V lost 0 bases, J lost 5 bases, and 5 bases lay in between. The CDR3 sequence is 13 residues long. Germline CDR1 is LGHDT and CDR2 is YNNKEL (reference sequence).

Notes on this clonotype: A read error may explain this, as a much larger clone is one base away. This CDR3 is CAISESTGTDTQYF. The CDR3 coding sequence is TGTGCCATCAGTGAGTCGACGGGCACAGATACGCAGTATTTT. The genes are TRBV10-3 and TRBJ2-3; D unclear. The CDR3 extends over 14 amino acids. The V gene lost 0 bases and the J gene lost 1 base, with 5 bases spanning the gap. CDR1 is ENHRY, CDR2 SYGVKD, per germline.

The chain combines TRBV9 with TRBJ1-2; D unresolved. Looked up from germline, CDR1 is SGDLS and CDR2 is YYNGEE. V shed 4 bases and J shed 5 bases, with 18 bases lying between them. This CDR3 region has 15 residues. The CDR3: CASSPTNKVPYGYTF. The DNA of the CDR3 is TGTGCCAGCAGCCCAACCAACAAGGTTCCTTATGGCTACACCTTC.

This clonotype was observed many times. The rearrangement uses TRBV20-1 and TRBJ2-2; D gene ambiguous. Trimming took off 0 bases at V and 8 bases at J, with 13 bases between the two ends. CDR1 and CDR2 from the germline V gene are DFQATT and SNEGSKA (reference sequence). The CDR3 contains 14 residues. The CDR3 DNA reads TGCAGTGCTAGAGATGGTGACGCTAGGGGGGAGCTGTTTTTT. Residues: CSARDGDARGELFF.

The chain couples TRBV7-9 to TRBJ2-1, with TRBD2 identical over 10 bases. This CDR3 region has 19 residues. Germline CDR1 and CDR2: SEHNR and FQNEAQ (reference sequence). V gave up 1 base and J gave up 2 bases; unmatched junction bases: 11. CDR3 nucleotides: TGTGCCAGCAGCTTAGGAAGCGGAGCGGGAGGGCCCCCCTACAATGAGCAGTTCTTC. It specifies CASSLGSGAGGPPYNEQFF. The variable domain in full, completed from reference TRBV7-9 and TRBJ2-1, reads DTGVSQNPRHKITKRGQNVTFRCDPISEHNRLYWYRQTLGQGPEFLTYFQNEAQLEKSRLLSDRFSAERPKGSFSTLEIQRTEQGDSAMYLCASSLGSGAGGPPYNEQFFGPGTRLTVL.

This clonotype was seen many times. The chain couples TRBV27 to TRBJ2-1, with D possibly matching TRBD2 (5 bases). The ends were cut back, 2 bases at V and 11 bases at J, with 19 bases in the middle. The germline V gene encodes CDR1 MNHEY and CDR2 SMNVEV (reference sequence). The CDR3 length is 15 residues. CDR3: CASSLLAAPLGKQFF. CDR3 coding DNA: TGTGCCAGCAGTTTACTAGCAGCCCCTTTGGGTAAGCAGTTCTTC.

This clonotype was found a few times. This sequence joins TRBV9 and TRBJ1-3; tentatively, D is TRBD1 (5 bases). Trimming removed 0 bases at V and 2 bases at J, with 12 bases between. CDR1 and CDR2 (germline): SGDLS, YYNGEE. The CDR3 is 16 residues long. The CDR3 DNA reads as TGTGCCAGCAGCGTAGCTACGGGACCTGCTGGAAACACCATATATTTT. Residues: CASSVATGPAGNTIYF.

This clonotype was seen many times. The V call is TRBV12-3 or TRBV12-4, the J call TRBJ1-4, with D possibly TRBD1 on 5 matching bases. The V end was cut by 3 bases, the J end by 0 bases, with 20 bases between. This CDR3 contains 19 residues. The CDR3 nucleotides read TGTGCCAGCAGTTTGAATCTTCTTCTTGGGGCTCCAACTAATGAAAAACTGTTTTTT. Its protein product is CASSLNLLLGAPTNEKLFF.

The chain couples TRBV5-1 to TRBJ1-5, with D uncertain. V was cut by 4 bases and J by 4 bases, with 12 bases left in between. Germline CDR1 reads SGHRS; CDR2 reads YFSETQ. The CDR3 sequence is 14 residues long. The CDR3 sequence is CASSQRSFNQPQHF. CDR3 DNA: TGCGCCAGCAGCCAACGGAGCTTTAATCAGCCCCAGCATTTT.

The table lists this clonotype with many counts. The CDR3: CASRNGGGNEQFF. The CDR3 region has the DNA TGTGCCAGCAGAAACGGGGGAGGGAATGAGCAGTTCTTC. V gene TRBV6-2 or TRBV6-3 combines with J gene TRBJ2-1; TRBD2 matches at 7 bases. The CDR3 sequence is 13 residues long. J gave up 7 bases and V 6 bases, and 6 bases lay outside the gene matches. The germline gives CDR1 MNHEY, CDR2 SVGEGT.

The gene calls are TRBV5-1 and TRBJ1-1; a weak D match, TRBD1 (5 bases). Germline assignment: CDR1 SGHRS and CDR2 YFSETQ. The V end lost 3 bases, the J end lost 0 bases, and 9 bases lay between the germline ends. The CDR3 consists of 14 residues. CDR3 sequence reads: CASSSGYMNTEAFF. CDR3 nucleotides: TGCGCCAGCAGCTCAGGGTACATGAACACTGAAGCTTTCTTT.

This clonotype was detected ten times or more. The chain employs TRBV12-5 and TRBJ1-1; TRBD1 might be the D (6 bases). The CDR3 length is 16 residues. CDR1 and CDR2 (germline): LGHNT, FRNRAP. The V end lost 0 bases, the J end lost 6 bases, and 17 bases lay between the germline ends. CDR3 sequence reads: CASGLVLTGRASEAFF. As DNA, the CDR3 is TGTGCTAGTGGTTTGGTACTTACAGGGCGGGCGTCTGAAGCTTTCTTT.

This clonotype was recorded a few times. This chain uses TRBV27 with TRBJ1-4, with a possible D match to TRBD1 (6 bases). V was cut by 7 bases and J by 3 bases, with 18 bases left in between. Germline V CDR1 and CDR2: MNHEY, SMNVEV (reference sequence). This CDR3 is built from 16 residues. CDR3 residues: CASMAGAAGPNEKLFF. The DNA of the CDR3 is TGTGCCAGCATGGCAGGGGCCGCGGGCCCTAATGAAAAACTGTTTTTT.

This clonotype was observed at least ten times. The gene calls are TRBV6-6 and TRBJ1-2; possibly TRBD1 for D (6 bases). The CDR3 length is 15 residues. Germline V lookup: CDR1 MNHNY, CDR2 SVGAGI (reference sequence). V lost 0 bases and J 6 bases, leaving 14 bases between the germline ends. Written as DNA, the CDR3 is TGTGCCAGCAGTTACTCGGGGGGGGCGCAAGATGGCTACACCTTC. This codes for CASSYSGGAQDGYTF.

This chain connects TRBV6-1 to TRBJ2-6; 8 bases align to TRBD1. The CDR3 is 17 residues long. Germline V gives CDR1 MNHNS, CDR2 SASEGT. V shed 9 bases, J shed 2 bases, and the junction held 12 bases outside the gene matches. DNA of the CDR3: TGTGCCAGGAAAGGGGACAGGAATTATCCTGGGGCCAACGTCCTGACTTTC. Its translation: CARKGDRNYPGANVLTF.

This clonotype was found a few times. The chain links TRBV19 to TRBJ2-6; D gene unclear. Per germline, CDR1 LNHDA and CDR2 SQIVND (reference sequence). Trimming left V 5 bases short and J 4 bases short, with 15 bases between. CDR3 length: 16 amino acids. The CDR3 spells CASSRPTVAGANVLTF. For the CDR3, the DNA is TGTGCCAGTAGTCGTCCCACAGTGGCGGGGGCCAACGTCCTGACTTTC.

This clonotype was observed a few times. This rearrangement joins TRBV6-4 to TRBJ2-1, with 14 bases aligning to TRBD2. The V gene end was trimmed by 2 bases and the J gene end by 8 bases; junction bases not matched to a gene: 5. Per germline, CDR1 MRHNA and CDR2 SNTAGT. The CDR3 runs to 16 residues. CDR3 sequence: CASSDTGTSGSDEQFF. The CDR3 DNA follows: TGTGCCAGCAGTGACACTGGGACTAGCGGGAGCGATGAGCAGTTCTTC.